These 23 T cell receptor beta chains were all obtained from the same sample, sequenced in a study of shared clonotypes between healthy human individuals. Method: immunoSEQ multiplex PCR; TCRdb's copy keeps in-frame clones and lacks some. The profile shows millions of clones, 95% of them singletons. Sequencing was carried out using naive CD4+ T cells sorted from blood. The subset was: CD45RA+ positively selected. The receptors come from a man between 18 and 35 years old in good health.

The chain uses TRBV30 and TRBJ2-2; D possibly corresponds to TRBD1 (5 bases). V was cut by 4 bases and J by 4 bases, with 16 bases left in between. CDR1 and CDR2 from the germline V gene are GTSNPN and SVGIG (reference sequence). The CDR3 spans 15 residues. CDR3 loop: CAWMGRAPVTGELFF. The CDR3, as DNA: TGTGCCTGGATGGGCAGGGCCCCCGTCACCGGGGAGCTGTTTTTT.

To note about this clone: Since a much larger clone is just one base distant, this may be a read error. This chain uses TRBV11-2 with TRBJ2-7; D may be TRBD2 (6 bases). CDR1 is SGHAT and CDR2 is FQNNGV in the germline V gene. There are 16 residues in the CDR3. CDR3 DNA sequence: TGTGCCAGCAACTTATCCCGGGTGGGAGGCTCCTACGAGCAGTACTTC. This encodes CASNLSRVGGSYEQYF.

With regard to this clone: Distinct nucleotide sequences in the sample also encode this CDR3. This chain links TRBV5-4 with TRBJ2-7, with D hard to call. Germline loops: CDR1 SGHNT, CDR2 YYREEE (reference sequence). This CDR3 region has 15 residues. V was trimmed by 0 bases and J by 0 bases, leaving 10 bases between them. The CDR3 coding sequence is TGTGCCAGCAGCTTGGGCGGCCTGAGCTCCTACGAGCAGTACTTC. It translates to CASSLGGLSSYEQYF.

The chain links TRBV2 to TRBJ2-1; D is perhaps TRBD1 or TRBD2 (5 bases each). From germline, CDR1 is SNHLY and CDR2 FYNNEI. V lost 4 bases and J lost 7, with 17 bases in between. CDR3 size: 15 residues. The CDR3 DNA reads as TGTGCCAGCAGTGGAGGGGCCCCCCCTGATAATGAGCAGTTCTTC. Protein: CASSGGAPPDNEQFF. The full variable domain, with the rest looked up from reference TRBV2 and TRBJ2-1, is EPEVTQTPSHQVTQMGQEVILRCVPISNHLYFYWYRQILGQKVEFLVSFYNNEISEKSEIFDDQFSVERPDGSNFTLKIRSTKLEDSAMYFCASSGGAPPDNEQFFGPGTRLTVL.

The V and J genes are TRBV30 and TRBJ2-7; weak D call: TRBD1 (6 bases). This CDR3 spans 14 amino acids. Looked up from germline, CDR1 is GTSNPN and CDR2 is SVGIG (reference sequence). Between the trimmed V and J ends, which lost 4 bases and 12 bases, there was a span of 25 bases. In nucleotides, the CDR3 is TGTGCCTGGAATCCACAGGGAGAAACCCCGTTATTGTACTTC. Its translation: CAWNPQGETPLLYF.

This clone appeared a single time. The sample holds other DNA sequences that translate to the same CDR3. The chain has TRBV30 and TRBJ1-5, with a possible D match to TRBD1 (5 bases). V was cut by 1 base and J by 6 bases, with 10 bases left in between. The germline CDR1 and CDR2 sequences are GTSNPN and SVGIG (reference sequence). This CDR3 region has 13 residues. The CDR3 loop reads CAWSGQGSQPQHF. Written as DNA, the CDR3 is TGTGCCTGGAGTGGGCAGGGTAGTCAGCCCCAGCATTTT. The whole variable domain, filled in from reference TRBV30 and TRBJ1-5, reads SQTIHQWPATLVQPVGSPLSLECTVEGTSNPNLYWYRQAAGRGLQLLFYSVGIGQISSEVPQNLSASRPQDRQFILSSKKLLLSDSGFYLCAWSGQGSQPQHFGDGTRLSIL.

The chain uses TRBV29-1 and TRBJ2-7, with a tentative D call TRBD1 (5 bases). Germline V gene lookup returns CDR1 SQVTM and CDR2 ANQGSEA. V was trimmed by 6 bases and J by 0 bases, leaving 12 bases between them. This CDR3 has 13 residues. The DNA of the CDR3 is TGCAGCGTCACCCCGGACAACTCCTACGAGCAGTACTTC. The encoded protein is CSVTPDNSYEQYF.

The count of this clone is one. In the same sample, other DNA sequences code for this CDR3. The CDR3 bases are TGTGCCAGCAGCCCGCAAGGCCTTAGCACAGATACGCAGTATTTT. Protein product: CASSPQGLSTDTQYF. The chain is built from TRBV11-2 and TRBJ2-3; no clear D gene. This CDR3 comprises 15 residues. CDR1 is SGHAT, CDR2 FQNNGV, per germline. Trimming took 5 bases from V and 0 from J, leaving 12 bases between them. The complete variable domain, with remaining parts taken from reference TRBV11-2 and TRBJ2-3, reads EAGVAQSPRYKIIEKRQSVAFWCNPISGHATLYWYQQILGQGPKLLIQFQNNGVVDDSQLPKDRFSAERLKGVDSTLKIQPAKLEDSAVYLCASSPQGLSTDTQYFGPGTRLTVL.

The chain uses TRBV28 and TRBJ1-6; 12 nucleotides agree with TRBD1. The CDR3 spans 15 residues. J lost 15 bases, V lost 10 bases, and 16 bases had no gene match. Looked up from germline, CDR1 is MDHEN and CDR2 is SYDVKM. DNA for the CDR3: TGTGCCACCTCCTCCGGGGACAGGGGGCGAGGTCTCCTCCACTTT. This gives the protein CATSSGDRGRGLLHF.

V usage is TRBV30 and J usage is TRBJ2-3; no firm D call. Germline values: CDR1 GTSNPN, CDR2 SVGIG (reference sequence). CDR3 length: 15 residues. The germline V and J ends were trimmed by 1 base and 1 base, with 12 bases remaining between them. DNA for the CDR3: TGTGCCTGGAGTGGGAATGGTGGGGGCACAGATACGCAGTATTTT. Protein: CAWSGNGGGTDTQYF.

The chain has TRBV5-6 and TRBJ2-6; D is undetermined. V was clipped by 0 bases and J by 4 bases, with 5 bases between them. Germline V gives CDR1 SGHDT, CDR2 YYEEEE. This CDR3 region has 14 residues. The CDR3 sequence: CASSLEPGANVLTF. The CDR3 region has the DNA TGTGCCAGCAGCTTGGAGCCGGGGGCCAACGTCCTGACTTTC.

V and J are TRBV7-9 and TRBJ2-7; the D is unclear. The CDR3 loop spans 13 amino acids. Germline loops: CDR1 SEHNR, CDR2 FQNEAQ (reference sequence). Trimming shortened V by 5 bases and J by 0 bases, and 8 bases separated the two germline ends. The CDR3 region is CASSRRRSYEQYF. CDR3 DNA sequence: TGTGCCAGCAGCCGGAGACGCTCCTACGAGCAGTACTTC. Full variable domain (rest looked up from reference TRBV7-9 and TRBJ2-7): DTGVSQNPRHKITKRGQNVTFRCDPISEHNRLYWYRQTLGQGPEFLTYFQNEAQLEKSRLLSDRFSAERPKGSFSTLEIQRTEQGDSAMYLCASSRRRSYEQYFGPGTRLTVT.

The chain combines TRBV4-1 with TRBJ2-5; D is unclear. The V end was cut by 1 base, the J end by 1 base, with 7 bases between. Looked up from germline, CDR1 is MGHRA and CDR2 is YSYEKL. This CDR3 has 14 residues. In DNA form, the CDR3 reads TGCGCCAGCAGCCAAGTCGGGTTCCAAGAGACCCAGTACTTC. Protein sequence: CASSQVGFQETQYF.

The chain uses TRBV11-2 and TRBJ2-7; D ambiguous. Between the trimmed V and J ends, which lost 5 bases and 3 bases, there was a span of 8 bases. The V gene's germline CDR1 is SGHAT and CDR2 FQNNGV. The CDR3 covers 12 residues. CDR3 in DNA: TGTGCCAGCAGCCGGAATATCTACGAGCAGTACTTC. It encodes CASSRNIYEQYF.

This chain uses TRBV7-9 with TRBJ2-1; a possible D gene is TRBD2 (5 bases). Trimming cost V 3 bases and J 10 bases, with 13 bases left between them. The germline V gene has CDR1 SEHNR and CDR2 FQNEAQ (reference sequence). The CDR3 runs 13 residues. The CDR3 sequence is CASSFTGLSEQFF. CDR3 in DNA: TGTGCCAGCAGCTTCACCGGACTTTCCGAGCAGTTCTTC.

Concerning this clone itself: The same CDR3 is also encoded by other DNA sequences in this sample. The V gene is TRBV29-1, the J gene TRBJ2-2; D not certain. CDR1 is SQVTM and CDR2 is ANQGSEA in the germline V gene. This CDR3 region has 11 residues. V was pared by 7 bases and J by 6 bases, with 9 bases between. The CDR3 sequence is CSAGGPGELFF. The CDR3, as DNA: TGCAGCGCGGGCGGCCCCGGGGAGCTGTTTTTT.

The J gene is TRBJ1-2, the V gene TRBV28, with D hard to call. The CDR3 loop spans 12 amino acids. Between the trimmed V and J ends, which lost 3 bases and 8 bases, there was a span of 10 bases. From germline, CDR1 is MDHEN and CDR2 SYDVKM. The DNA of the CDR3 is TGTGCCAGCAGTTTTCCCCCTGGCGGCTACACCTTC. This codes for CASSFPPGGYTF.

The chain uses TRBV18 and TRBJ1-4, with 7 bases aligning to TRBD1. The length of the CDR3 is 15 residues. Germline V gives CDR1 KGHSH, CDR2 LQKENI. J lost 3 bases, V lost 5 bases, and 6 bases had no gene match. The CDR3 spells CASSTTGTANEKLFF. CDR3 sequence (DNA): TGTGCCAGCTCAACTACCGGGACAGCTAATGAAAAACTGTTTTTT. The full variable domain, with the rest looked up from reference TRBV18 and TRBJ1-4, is NAGVMQNPRHLVRRRGQEARLRCSPMKGHSHVYWYRQLPEEGLKFMVYLQKENIIDESGMPKERFSAEFPKEGPSILRIQQVVRGDSAAYFCASSTTGTANEKLFFGSGTQLSVL.

This clone was recorded only once. V gene TRBV6-1 combines with J gene TRBJ2-7; D not resolved. V lost 7 bases, J lost 1 base, and 5 bases lay in between. The CDR3 contains 11 residues. Germline CDR1 and CDR2: MNHNS and SASEGT. CDR3 coding DNA: TGTGCCAGCACCCAATCCTACGAGCAGTACTTC. It encodes CASTQSYEQYF.

The chain joins TRBV30 to TRBJ2-7; no clear D gene. The length of the CDR3 is 12 residues. CDR1 and CDR2 (germline): GTSNPN, SVGIG (reference sequence). With 2 bases removed from V and 0 bases from J, the gap between germline ends came to 5 bases. The CDR3 coding sequence is TGTGCCTGGAGTTTCAGCTCCTACGAGCAGTACTTC. Encoded protein: CAWSFSSYEQYF.

About this clone itself: This sample includes further DNA sequences coding for the same CDR3. The chain has TRBV5-6 and TRBJ2-3, with D possibly being TRBD1 (7 bases). CDR1 SGHDT and CDR2 YYEEEE come from the germline V gene. CDR3 length: 15 residues. Trimming removed 2 bases from V and 4 bases from J, with 14 bases in between. CDR3 in DNA: TGTGCCAGCAGCTTCCGGACAGGAGGGGCAGATACGCAGTATTTT. Translation: CASSFRTGGADTQYF.

This rearrangement joins TRBV19 to TRBJ1-5, with 8 bases aligning to TRBD1. The CDR3 loop spans 14 amino acids. Germline lookup yields CDR1 LNHDA and CDR2 SQIVND (reference sequence). With V trimmed by 8 bases and J by 3 bases, 6 bases remained unmatched. The CDR3 sequence is CASFDRGYNQPQHF. The DNA of the CDR3 is TGTGCCAGTTTCGACAGGGGCTACAATCAGCCCCAGCATTTT.

This chain connects TRBV15 to TRBJ1-1; TRBD1 matches 10 bases. The germline V gene has CDR1 LNHNV and CDR2 YYDKDF (reference sequence). With V trimmed by 0 bases and J by 6 bases, 13 bases remained unmatched. This CDR3 has 18 amino acids. CDR3 sequence reads: CATSRDYQTGGRLAEAFF. DNA for the CDR3: TGTGCCACCAGCAGAGATTATCAGACAGGGGGCCGACTCGCTGAAGCTTTCTTT.